This T cell receptor (beta chain) derives from a study of blood T cells in healthy people across ages. Regarding the study as a whole: A roughly linear age-dependent decrease characterized TCR beta diversity per million T cells.

This clonotype was counted only a few times. Its antigen is unknown. This CDR3 is built from 12 residues. Looked up from germline, CDR1 is DFQATT and CDR2 is SNEGSKA (reference sequence). The second PCR ran about 6 to 11 cycles with a sample-barcoded 5' primer and J-beta primers. TCRdb called the 5' RACE reads again in MiXCR, with one record for every CDR3 protein. There are over a million distinct CDR3 sequences in the sample; 35% to 45% occur only once, and about 3.8% lies in the top ten. The chain employs TRBV20-1 and TRBJ2-1; D gene ambiguous. The TCR originated in a young woman in good health. Specimen: blood. CDR3 bases: TGCAGCGCGAAGTCCTATTACAATGAGCAGTTCTTC. This translates into CSAKSYYNEQFF.